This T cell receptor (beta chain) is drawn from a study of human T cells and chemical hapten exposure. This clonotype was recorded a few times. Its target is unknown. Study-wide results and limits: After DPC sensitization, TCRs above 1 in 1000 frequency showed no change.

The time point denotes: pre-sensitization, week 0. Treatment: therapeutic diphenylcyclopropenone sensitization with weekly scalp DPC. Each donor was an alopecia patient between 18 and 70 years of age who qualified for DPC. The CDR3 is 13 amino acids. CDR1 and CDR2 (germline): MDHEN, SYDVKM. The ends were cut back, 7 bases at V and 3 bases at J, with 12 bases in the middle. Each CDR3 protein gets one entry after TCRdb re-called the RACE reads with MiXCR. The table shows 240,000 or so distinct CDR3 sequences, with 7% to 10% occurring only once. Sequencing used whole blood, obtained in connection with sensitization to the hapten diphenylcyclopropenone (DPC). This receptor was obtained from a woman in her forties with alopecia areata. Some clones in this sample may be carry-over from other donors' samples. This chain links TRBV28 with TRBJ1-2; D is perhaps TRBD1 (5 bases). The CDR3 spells CASKVVGDYGYTF. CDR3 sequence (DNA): TGTGCCAGCAAGGTAGTGGGGGACTATGGCTACACCTTC.